One sample yielded the 26 T cell receptor beta chains listed below, sequenced in a study of shared clonotypes between healthy human individuals. Only in-frame clones appear in the TCRdb table, and some are missing; sequencing was by immunoSEQ multiplex PCR. The table lists approximately 980,000 clones, 60% to 85% of them singletons, with 1.5% in the top ten. Sequences were obtained from memory CD4+ T cells sorted from blood. Stated subset: CD45RA-negative fraction. The receptors were sampled from a man between 18 and 29 years old in good health.

The chain couples TRBV30 to TRBJ2-2; D is possibly TRBD1 (5 bases). Germline V lookup: CDR1 GTSNPN, CDR2 SVGIG (reference sequence). The V gene lost 4 bases and the J gene lost 0 bases, with 9 bases spanning the gap. CDR3 length: 14 residues. The CDR3 region is CAWKGRANTGELFF. The CDR3 nucleotides read TGTGCCTGGAAGGGCAGGGCGAACACCGGGGAGCTGTTTTTT. The full variable domain, its missing parts supplied by reference TRBV30 and TRBJ2-2, is SQTIHQWPATLVQPVGSPLSLECTVEGTSNPNLYWYRQAAGRGLQLLFYSVGIGQISSEVPQNLSASRPQDRQFILSSKKLLLSDSGFYLCAWKGRANTGELFFGEGSRLTVL.

The V call is TRBV5-1, the J call TRBJ1-1, with D possibly matching TRBD1 (5 bases). The CDR3 contains 15 residues. Looked up from germline, CDR1 is SGHRS and CDR2 is YFSETQ. V lost 3 bases to trimming and J lost 0 bases, with 12 bases between them. CDR3 region: CASSSRGLLNTEAFF. The CDR3, as DNA: TGCGCCAGCAGCTCGCGGGGCTTATTGAACACTGAAGCTTTCTTT.

Comment on this clone: The same CDR3 can be traced to other DNA sequences in this sample. This chain uses TRBV18 with TRBJ1-5; 7 bases fit TRBD1. Trimming took 3 bases from V and 5 from J; bases not matched to a gene: 1. Germline V gene lookup returns CDR1 KGHSH and CDR2 LQKENI. The CDR3 is made up of 13 amino acids. The DNA of the CDR3 is TGTGCCAGCTCACCCGACAGGGATCAGCCCCAGCATTTT. Protein: CASSPDRDQPQHF.

V and J are TRBV29-1 and TRBJ2-2; maybe TRBD1 (5 bases). CDR3 size: 15 residues. Looked up from germline, CDR1 is SQVTM and CDR2 is ANQGSEA. Trimming removed 5 bases at V and 0 bases at J, with 13 bases between. The CDR3 nucleotides are TGCAGCGTTCAACAGGTTCAAACGAACACCGGGGAGCTGTTTTTT. Its protein product is CSVQQVQTNTGELFF.

This clone was detected only a few times. The rearrangement uses TRBV9 and TRBJ2-7, with 11 bases fitting TRBD1. The CDR3 consists of 16 residues. V shed 3 bases and J 0 bases; nucleotides not matched to a gene: 5. CDR1 and CDR2 (germline): SGDLS, YYNGEE. The CDR3 region is CASSAKGQGGSYEQYF. CDR3 DNA: TGTGCCAGCAGCGCGAAGGGACAGGGGGGCTCCTACGAGCAGTACTTC.

The rearrangement joins TRBV2 to TRBJ2-5; D is possibly TRBD1 (5 bases). Germline assignment: CDR1 SNHLY and CDR2 FYNNEI. With 8 bases removed from V and 4 bases from J, the gap between germline ends came to 20 bases. The CDR3 is 15 amino acids. CDR3 nucleotide sequence: TGTGCCAGCGGGGCTAACAGCTTAGAAATAGAGACCCAGTACTTC. This encodes CASGANSLEIETQYF.

The J gene is TRBJ2-7, the V gene TRBV4-1; 9 bases fit TRBD2. This CDR3 comprises 16 residues. Trimming cost V 1 base and J 5 bases; bases outside gene matches: 9. CDR1 is MGHRA and CDR2 is YSYEKL in the germline V gene. The CDR3 DNA sequence: TGCGCCAGCAGCCAAGCTCCCACTAGCGGGTGGGACGAGCAGTACTTC. As protein: CASSQAPTSGWDEQYF.

This chain links TRBV15 with TRBJ1-1; D is undetermined. The germline V gene encodes CDR1 LNHNV and CDR2 YYDKDF (reference sequence). There are 15 residues in the CDR3. V was trimmed by 0 bases and J by 3 bases, leaving 11 bases between them. The CDR3 spells CATSRDLSLDTEAFF. DNA of the CDR3: TGTGCCACCAGCAGAGATCTGAGTCTGGACACTGAAGCTTTCTTT. Full variable domain (remainder filled in from reference TRBV15 and TRBJ1-1): DAMVIQNPRYQVTQFGKPVTLSCSQTLNHNVMYWYQQKSSQAPKLLFHYYDKDFNNEADTPDNFQSRRPNTSFCFLDIRSPGLGDTAMYLCATSRDLSLDTEAFFGQGTRLTVV.

The rearrangement uses TRBV5-4 and TRBJ2-7, with TRBD2 matching 10 bases. This CDR3 contains 16 residues. J gave up 3 bases and V 1 base, and 7 bases lay outside the gene matches. The germline CDR1 and CDR2 sequences are SGHNT and YYREEE (reference sequence). The CDR3 sequence: CASSLSGGASYYEQYF. CDR3 DNA sequence: TGTGCCAGCAGCTTGAGCGGGGGGGCCTCGTACTACGAGCAGTACTTC.

The chain links TRBV29-1 to TRBJ2-3; TRBD1 agrees at 10 bases. The CDR3 spans 14 residues. Germline V gene data show CDR1 as SQVTM and CDR2 as ANQGSEA. Trimming at V came to 7 bases and at J to 1 base, leaving 5 bases not matched to a gene. In DNA form, the CDR3 reads TGCAGCGGCCGGACAGGGGGGCGCACAGATACGCAGTATTTT. Amino acid sequence: CSGRTGGRTDTQYF.

The rearrangement joins TRBV10-3 to TRBJ2-6, with TRBD1 matching 8 bases. Germline V gene data show CDR1 as ENHRY and CDR2 as SYGVKD. The CDR3 spans 16 residues. The trim removed 4 bases at V and 2 bases at J, leaving 4 bases unmatched. In DNA form, the CDR3 reads TGTGCCATCAGTGGGCAGGGGGCGGCTGGGGCCAACGTCCTGACTTTC. Translation gives CAISGQGAAGANVLTF.

The chain employs TRBV30 and TRBJ1-3; 7 nucleotides align to TRBD1. This CDR3 spans 16 amino acids. The ends lost 1 base at V and 2 bases at J; junction bases unmatched: 8. Germline CDR1 and CDR2: GTSNPN and SVGIG (reference sequence). Written as DNA, the CDR3 is TGTGCCTGGAGTGCAATCACAGGGGCCACTGGAAACACCATATATTTT. Amino acids: CAWSAITGATGNTIYF.

The gene calls are TRBV2 and TRBJ1-6; D remains ambiguous. Germline CDR1 and CDR2: SNHLY and FYNNEI. Trimming stripped 6 bases from V and 6 bases from J, with 3 bases between. The CDR3 spans 11 residues. In nucleotides, the CDR3 is TGTGCCAGCAGCAGTAATTCACCCCTCCACTTT. Its translation: CASSSNSPLHF.

V and J are TRBV19 and TRBJ2-7; D gene unclear. Deletions cut 5 bases from V and 3 bases from J, with 14 bases between. CDR1 and CDR2 from the germline V gene are LNHDA and SQIVND (reference sequence). The CDR3 has 14 amino acids. In DNA, the CDR3 is TGTGCCAGTAGTCCCCAGGTTGGCTACTACGAGCAGTACTTC. Translating gives CASSPQVGYYEQYF.

The sample holds a few counts of this clone. The CDR3 reads CASTPAGGQAGELFF. CDR3 bases: TGCGCCAGCACCCCGGCGGGAGGGCAGGCCGGGGAGCTGTTTTTT. The chain has TRBV5-1 and TRBJ2-2; 9 bases agree with TRBD2. The V gene end was trimmed by 6 bases and the J gene end by 6 bases; junction bases not matched to a gene: 9. CDR1 is SGHRS and CDR2 is YFSETQ in the germline V gene. This CDR3 spans 15 amino acids.

The chain links TRBV5-1 to TRBJ1-2; 9 nucleotides align to TRBD1. V trimming: 3 bases; J trimming: 8 bases; junction bases outside the gene matches: 8. The CDR3 contains 14 residues. CDR1 and CDR2 from the germline V gene are SGHRS and YFSETQ. The CDR3 loop is CASSWDRANSGYTF. CDR3 nucleotide sequence: TGCGCCAGCAGCTGGGACAGGGCGAATAGCGGCTACACCTTC.

The chain employs TRBV28 and TRBJ1-4; D is undetermined. V lost 1 base, J lost 8 bases, and 11 bases lay in between. From germline, CDR1 is MDHEN and CDR2 SYDVKM. The CDR3 extends over 14 amino acids. The CDR3 DNA reads TGTGCCAGCAGTTTATCGGCGGGAGGAGAAAAACTGTTTTTT. Translated, it gives CASSLSAGGEKLFF.

In this sample, this clone turned up once. This CDR3 is CASSLTAGSSNTEAFF. In DNA form, the CDR3 reads TGCGCCAGCAGCTTGACCGCAGGGTCCTCCAACACTGAAGCTTTCTTT. V usage is TRBV5-1 and J usage is TRBJ1-1, with D maybe TRBD1 (5 bases). Per germline, CDR1 SGHRS and CDR2 YFSETQ. The CDR3 is made up of 16 amino acids. V lost 1 base to trimming and J lost 2 bases, with 15 bases between them.

The chain carries TRBV6-5 and TRBJ2-7; a weak D match, TRBD2 (6 bases). Germline V gives CDR1 MNHEY, CDR2 SVGAGI. The CDR3 loop spans 13 amino acids. V lost 5 bases and J lost 3, with 11 bases in between. CDR3 sequence (DNA): TGTGCCAGCAGTGTTCCCGGGAGCTACGAGCAGTACTTC. Translation gives CASSVPGSYEQYF.

This clone was seen a handful of times. The V call is TRBV30, the J call TRBJ1-5, with D tentatively TRBD1 (5 bases). The CDR3 length is 13 residues. The V end was cut by 0 bases, the J end by 6 bases, with 9 bases between. The germline V gene encodes CDR1 GTSNPN and CDR2 SVGIG (reference sequence). DNA of the CDR3: TGTGCCTGGAGTGTACAGGTAACTCAGCCCCAGCATTTT. Protein sequence: CAWSVQVTQPQHF.

The chain joins TRBV27 to TRBJ1-5; 9 nucleotides agree with TRBD1. The trim removed 5 bases at V and 3 bases at J, leaving 2 bases unmatched. The germline CDR1 and CDR2 sequences are MNHEY and SMNVEV (reference sequence). This CDR3 comprises 14 residues. The chain's CDR3 is CASSRTGVNQPQHF. The CDR3, as DNA: TGTGCCAGCAGTCGGACAGGGGTCAATCAGCCCCAGCATTTT.

This clone was seen a few times. The chain employs TRBV11-2 and TRBJ1-2; D might be TRBD1 (5 bases). Trimming removed 5 bases at V and 4 bases at J, with 14 bases between. This CDR3 comprises 14 residues. Germline V lookup: CDR1 SGHAT, CDR2 FQNNGV. The CDR3 sequence is CASSPPGEPYGYTF. Written as DNA, the CDR3 is TGTGCCAGCAGCCCCCCGGGGGAGCCCTATGGCTACACCTTC.

This rearrangement joins TRBV7-2 to TRBJ2-7; perhaps TRBD1 as D (6 bases). The V gene lost 5 bases and the J gene lost 7 bases, with 24 bases spanning the gap. Germline CDR1 and CDR2: SGHTA and FQGNSA. The CDR3 length is 16 residues. CDR3 nucleotides: TGTGCCAGCAGCCCTTCATGGGGGCAGGGTGGCGGAGAGCAGTACTTC. Translated: CASSPSWGQGGGEQYF.

This clone has a handful of counts. This rearrangement joins TRBV5-6 to TRBJ1-4; D is unresolved. CDR3 size: 13 residues. CDR1 and CDR2 from the germline V gene are SGHDT and YYEEEE. V gave up 2 bases and J gave up 5 bases, with 7 bases separating them. CDR3 in DNA: TGTGCCAGCAGCTTTGAAAGGAATGAAAAACTGTTTTTT. Translated: CASSFERNEKLFF.

The chain has TRBV7-9 and TRBJ2-2; 7 bases fit TRBD1. CDR3 size: 16 residues. The ends lost 0 bases at V and 4 bases at J; junction bases unmatched: 5. Germline CDR1 is SEHNR and CDR2 is FQNEAQ (reference sequence). CDR3 DNA sequence: TGTGCCAGCAGCTTAGCGACTCCAGGGGGCACCGGGGAGCTGTTTTTT. Translation gives CASSLATPGGTGELFF. The full variable domain, completed using reference TRBV7-9 and TRBJ2-2, is DTGVSQNPRHKITKRGQNVTFRCDPISEHNRLYWYRQTLGQGPEFLTYFQNEAQLEKSRLLSDRFSAERPKGSFSTLEIQRTEQGDSAMYLCASSLATPGGTGELFFGEGSRLTVL.

The rearrangement joins TRBV13 to TRBJ2-3; D uncertain. This CDR3 is built from 12 residues. V was clipped by 8 bases and J by 5 bases, with 11 bases between them. Germline V gene data show CDR1 as PRHDT and CDR2 as FYEKMQ (reference sequence). CDR3 coding DNA: TGTGCCAGCGCCGACCCAGGAGATACGCAGTATTTT. This gives the protein CASADPGDTQYF.